The T cell receptor beta chain described here comes from a study of CD8 T cells in Susac syndrome. The CDR3 sequence is 16 residues long. The V gene lost 0 bases and the J gene lost 7 bases, with 20 bases spanning the gap. From germline, CDR1 is SGHDT and CDR2 YYEEEE. Reverse transcription of about 0.5 to 1 ug RNA used random hexamers. The CDR3 of TCR beta was amplified by immunoSEQ multiplex PCR across 54 Vbeta and 13 Jbeta. TCRdb passed the immunoSEQ multiplex PCR reads through MiXCR, listing each CDR3 protein once. The table records a few hundred thousand distinct CDR3 sequences, roughly 90% of them present only once. Sequencing of TCR beta covered CD8+ and CD4+ T cells obtained from blood.

This TCR came from a human donor with multiple sclerosis. This chain uses TRBV5-6 with TRBJ2-7; tentative D call: TRBD1 (7 bases). Input material: CD8+ T cells from PBMCs. The CDR3: CASSLEGDRVAGEQYF. In DNA form, the CDR3 reads TGTGCCAGCAGCTTGGAGGGTGACAGGGTCGCGGGAGAGCAGTACTTC.